Shown below are 21 T cell receptor beta chains from a single sample sequenced in a study of blood T cells in healthy people across ages. A sample-barcoded 5' primer and a J-beta primer mix were used in a second PCR of about 6 to 12 cycles. TCRdb reprocessed the 5' RACE reads with MiXCR, giving one entry per CDR3 protein. The sample records about 640,000 distinct CDR3 sequences, 58% being singletons. The sequenced sample was blood. The source is a man aged 60 to 75 in good health.

This clonotype was seen a few times. CDR3 in amino acids: CSASGGNQPQHF. The CDR3 nucleotides are TGCAGTGCTAGCGGCGGAAATCAGCCCCAGCATTTT. The gene calls are TRBV20-1 and TRBJ1-5; D remains unclear. V gave up 3 bases and J gave up 4 bases, with 7 bases separating them. Germline CDR1 is DFQATT and CDR2 is SNEGSKA (reference sequence). CDR3 length equals 12 residues.

The chain combines TRBV5-1 with TRBJ1-2; TRBD1 agrees at 8 bases. The CDR3 sequence is 14 residues long. V lost 3 bases, J lost 9 bases, and 10 bases stayed unmatched. Germline loops: CDR1 SGHRS, CDR2 YFSETQ. Here the CDR3 DNA reads TGCGCCAGCAGCTCGTCGTCAGGGGGCGGTAGCTACACCTTC. Translating gives CASSSSSGGGSYTF.

This clonotype was observed a handful of times. This chain connects TRBV7-2 to TRBJ2-3, with 8 positions matching TRBD2. Unmatched junction bases numbered 9, after V lost 5 bases and J lost 2 bases. The CDR3 loop spans 16 amino acids. Germline values: CDR1 SGHTA, CDR2 FQGNSA. CDR3: CASSIGLARYTDTQYF. The CDR3 nucleotides are TGTGCCAGCAGCATAGGACTAGCTCGATACACAGATACGCAGTATTTT.

There are a few counts of this clonotype. The chain couples TRBV20-1 to TRBJ1-2; 7 bases align to TRBD1. CDR3 length: 15 residues. From germline, CDR1 is DFQATT and CDR2 SNEGSKA (reference sequence). Losses at the gene ends were 4 bases for V and 0 bases for J; bases not matched to a gene: 8. In DNA, the CDR3 is TGCAGTGCTAAGGGGGCAGGGGAAACTAACTATGGCTACACCTTC. It is translated as CSAKGAGETNYGYTF.

This chain uses TRBV20-1 with TRBJ2-1, with 9 bases lining up with TRBD1. V was clipped by 6 bases and J by 0 bases; unmatched bases: 6. The germline CDR1 and CDR2 sequences are DFQATT and SNEGSKA (reference sequence). There are 15 residues in the CDR3. In DNA, the CDR3 is TGCAGTGCGCAAACGGGACAGGGCTCCTACAATGAGCAGTTCTTC. This sequence encodes CSAQTGQGSYNEQFF.

The sample holds a few counts of this clonotype. J is TRBJ2-5 and V is TRBV13; no reliable D call. The J call may not be correct, given that the DNA end is closer to TRBJ2-7. Germline assignment: CDR1 PRHDT and CDR2 FYEKMQ (reference sequence). There are 12 residues in the CDR3. The chain's CDR3 is CASSLGRVEQYF. In DNA form, the CDR3 reads TGTGCCAGCAGCTTAGGAAGGGTCGAGCAGTACTTC.

The chain recombines TRBV7-8 with TRBJ2-1; the D gene is possibly TRBD2 (6 bases). From germline, CDR1 is SGHVS and CDR2 FQNEAQ. The CDR3 contains 14 residues. V was trimmed by 5 bases and J by 0 bases, leaving 8 bases between them. The CDR3 DNA is TGTGCCAGCAGCCAGACTAGCTCCTACAATGAGCAGTTCTTC. Encoded protein: CASSQTSSYNEQFF.

This chain connects TRBV3-1 to TRBJ2-6; D is uncertain. CDR1 is LGHDT, CDR2 YNNKEL, per germline (reference sequence). Trimming shortened V by 0 bases and J by 5 bases, and 8 bases separated the two germline ends. The CDR3 extends over 15 amino acids. As DNA, the CDR3 is TGTGCCAGCAGCCAAGAATCCGTCTGGGCCAACGTCCTGACTTTC. Protein sequence: CASSQESVWANVLTF.

The V gene is TRBV3-1, the J gene TRBJ2-1, with D perhaps matching TRBD2 (7 bases). Per germline, CDR1 LGHDT and CDR2 YNNKEL (reference sequence). V lost 2 bases and J lost 13, with 15 bases in between. The CDR3 sequence is 13 residues long. For the CDR3, the DNA is TGTGCCAGCAGCCAACTCGCGGGGGCCGCCCAGTTCTTC. It encodes CASSQLAGAAQFF.

V gene TRBV14 combines with J gene TRBJ2-1; D gene unclear. Looked up from germline, CDR1 is SGHDN and CDR2 is FVKESK. CDR3 length equals 14 residues. V gave up 1 base and J gave up 4 bases, with 8 bases separating them. The CDR3 here is CASSQVSPYNEQFF. CDR3 nucleotides: TGTGCCAGCAGCCAAGTTTCCCCTTACAATGAGCAGTTCTTC. The variable domain in full, with the rest retrieved from reference TRBV14 and TRBJ2-1, is EAGVTQFPSHSVIEKGQTVTLRCDPISGHDNLYWYRRVMGKEIKFLLHFVKESKQDESGMPNNRFLAERTGGTYSTLKVQPAELEDSGVYFCASSQVSPYNEQFFGPGTRLTVL.

The V and J genes are TRBV15 and TRBJ2-3, with 9 bases identical to TRBD1. This CDR3 region has 14 residues. Germline values: CDR1 LNHNV, CDR2 YYDKDF (reference sequence). V gave up 8 bases and J gave up 1 base; unmatched junction bases: 4. In nucleotides, the CDR3 is TGTGCCACCGGCCGGGACAGGGGCACAGATACGCAGTATTTT. Amino acids: CATGRDRGTDTQYF.

CDR3: CSGGQLNTEAFF. CDR3 nucleotide sequence: TGCAGCGGTGGACAGTTGAACACTGAAGCTTTCTTT. The chain employs TRBV29-1 and TRBJ1-1; D may be TRBD1 (6 bases). CDR3 length: 12 residues. CDR1 and CDR2 (germline): SQVTM, ANQGSEA. Trimming stripped 7 bases from V and 0 bases from J, with 9 bases between.

The chain has TRBV7-2 and TRBJ2-1; 7 bases map to TRBD1. Germline assignment: CDR1 SGHTA and CDR2 FQGNSA. CDR3 length equals 14 residues. With V trimmed by 3 bases and J by 4 bases, 3 bases remained unmatched. Written as DNA, the CDR3 is TGTGCCAGCAGCTTCCGGGACAGTTACAATGAGCAGTTCTTC. Residues: CASSFRDSYNEQFF.

This clonotype has a handful of counts. The rearrangement links TRBV7-2 to TRBJ2-5; TRBD2 matches at 14 bases. The germline V gene has CDR1 SGHTA and CDR2 FQGNSA. CDR3 size: 15 residues. With V trimmed by 5 bases and J by 6 bases, 5 bases remained unmatched. CDR3 DNA: TGTGCCAGCAGCCCCGGACTAGCGGGGGGAAAGACCCAGTACTTC. Translating gives CASSPGLAGGKTQYF.

This clonotype was counted a few times. The chain recombines TRBV11-2 with TRBJ2-7; D is ambiguous. Matching the DNA end better, TRBJ2-5 makes the J call doubtful. The CDR3 length is 14 residues. In germline, CDR1 is SGHAT, CDR2 FQNNGV. CDR3 protein: CASSLVVVRETQYF. In nucleotides, the CDR3 is TGTGCCAGCAGCTTAGTGGTCGTGAGGGAGACCCAGTACTTC.

This chain links TRBV27 with TRBJ1-1; D gene uncertain. Trimming pared 6 bases from V and 2 bases from J, leaving 13 bases between. The CDR3 is 14 amino acids. Germline V lookup: CDR1 MNHEY, CDR2 SMNVEV (reference sequence). The CDR3: CASSPPSGNTEAFF. As DNA, the CDR3 is TGTGCCAGCAGCCCTCCCTCCGGCAACACTGAAGCTTTCTTT.

The chain links TRBV6-2 or TRBV6-3 to TRBJ2-1; D may be TRBD1 (6 bases). The CDR3 is 16 residues long. CDR1 is MNHEY and CDR2 is SVGEGT in the germline V gene. V lost 6 bases to trimming and J lost 4 bases, with 19 bases between them. CDR3 nucleotide sequence: TGTGCCAGCAGACCTTACCAGGGGAGACGGTACAATGAGCAGTTCTTC. This encodes CASRPYQGRRYNEQFF.

This clonotype was detected a few times. The chain links TRBV5-1 to TRBJ2-1; 7 bases line up with TRBD1. V lost 0 bases to trimming and J lost 7 bases; unmatched junction nucleotides: 4. Germline V gene sequence: CDR1 SGHRS, CDR2 YFSETQ. The CDR3 runs 14 residues. Here the CDR3 reads CASSLGVTGNEQFF. The CDR3 region has the DNA TGCGCCAGCAGCTTGGGTGTGACAGGGAATGAGCAGTTCTTC.

In regard to this clonotype: At one boundary the junction diverges from the germline segment, which might be a read error. The CDR3: CASSLIGWAQYF. In DNA form, the CDR3 reads TGCGCCAGCAGCCTGATCGGTTGGGCCCAGTACTTC. The chain combines TRBV28 with TRBJ2-5; D is unresolved. Germline V CDR1 and CDR2: MDHEN, SYDVKM. CDR3 length: 12 amino acids.

Concerning this clonotype: One end of the junction is discordant with germline, which a read error may explain. This chain joins TRBV6-5 and TRBJ2-7; 7 nucleotides agree with TRBD1. Per germline, CDR1 MNHEY and CDR2 SVGAGI. The CDR3 is 15 amino acids. Here the CDR3 DNA reads TGTACCAGCAGTCAAGTCGGGACAGAGAGCTACGAGCAGTACTTC. Amino acid sequence: CTSSQVGTESYEQYF.

The chain recombines TRBV29-1 with TRBJ2-1; weak D call: TRBD1 (6 bases). This CDR3 comprises 14 residues. Germline lookup yields CDR1 SQVTM and CDR2 ANQGSEA. V dropped 6 bases and J dropped 12 bases, with 24 bases sitting between them. DNA for the CDR3: TGCAGCGTCCCGAAGAGGGGGACCACAGATACGCAGTTCTTC. Its translation is CSVPKRGTTDTQFF.